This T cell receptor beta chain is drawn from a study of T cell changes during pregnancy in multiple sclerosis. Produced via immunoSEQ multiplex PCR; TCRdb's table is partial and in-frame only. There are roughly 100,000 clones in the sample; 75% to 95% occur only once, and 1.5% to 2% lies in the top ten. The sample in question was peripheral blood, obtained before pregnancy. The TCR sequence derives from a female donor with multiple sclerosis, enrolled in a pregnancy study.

In nucleotides, the CDR3 is TGTGCCTGGAGTCCGCGTCCGGGTGGCTACACCTTC. Translating it yields CAWSPRPGGYTF. The gene calls are TRBV30 and TRBJ1-2, with unresolved D. The V end lost 2 bases, the J end lost 7 bases, and 11 bases lay between the germline ends. Germline V gene data show CDR1 as GTSNPN and CDR2 as SVGIG (reference sequence). The CDR3 length is 12 residues.